This TCR beta chain emerged from a study of T cell clonotyping in hematopoietic cell transplantation. Study-wide results and limits: Without cell sorting, CD4 versus CD8 contributions remain unresolved.

As to this clone: Its specificity is unknown.

The length of the CDR3 is 16 residues. Germline-derived CDR1 and CDR2 are SEHNR and FQNEAQ (reference sequence). The junction had 4 bases not matched to a gene; V was cut back by 2 bases and J by 3 bases. Profiling relied on immunoSEQ multiplex PCR, and the TCRdb table lists in-frame clones only, not all of them. The sample has more than 65,000 clones, approximately 94% seen once. The chain couples TRBV7-9 to TRBJ1-4; 9 nucleotides align to TRBD1. Sequencing was performed on peripheral blood mononuclear cells. The receptor was derived from a man in his fifties or sixties in good health. Some clones in this sample may be carry-over from other donors' samples. CDR3 residues: CASSLRDREANEKLFF. The CDR3 DNA follows: TGTGCCAGCAGCTTAAGGGACAGGGAAGCTAATGAAAAACTGTTTTTT.